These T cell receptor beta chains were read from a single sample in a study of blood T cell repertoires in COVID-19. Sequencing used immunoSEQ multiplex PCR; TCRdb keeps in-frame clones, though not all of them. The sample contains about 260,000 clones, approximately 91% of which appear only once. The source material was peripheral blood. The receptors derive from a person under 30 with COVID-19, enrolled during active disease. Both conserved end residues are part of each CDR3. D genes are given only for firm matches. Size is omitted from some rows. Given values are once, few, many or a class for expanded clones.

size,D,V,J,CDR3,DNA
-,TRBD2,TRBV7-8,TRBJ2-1,CASSNLLAGGAGFF,TGTGCCAGCAGCAATTTACTAGCGGGAGGAGCCGGGTTCTTC
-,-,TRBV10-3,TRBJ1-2,CAISETSSGYTF,TGTGCCATCAGTGAGACCAGTTCGGGCTACACCTTC
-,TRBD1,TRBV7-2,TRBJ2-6,CASSTGQGLGANVLTF,TGTGCCAGCAGCACGGGACAGGGTTTGGGGGCCAACGTCCTGACTTTC
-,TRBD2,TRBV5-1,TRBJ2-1,CASSFLAGSNNEQFF,TGCGCCAGCAGCTTTTTAGCGGGATCCAACAATGAGCAGTTCTTC
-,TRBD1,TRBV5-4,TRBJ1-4,CASSLEGGGEKLFF,TGTGCCAGCAGCTTGGAAGGGGGCGGTGAAAAACTGTTTTTT
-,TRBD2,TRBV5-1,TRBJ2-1,CASSLGAGGDNEQFF,TGCGCCAGCAGCTTGGGAGCGGGAGGGGACAATGAGCAGTTCTTC
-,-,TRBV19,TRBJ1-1,CASSMAQGMNTEAFF,TGTGCCAGTAGTATGGCCCAGGGGATGAACACTGAAGCTTTCTTT
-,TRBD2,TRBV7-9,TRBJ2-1,CASSFLAGASYNEQFF,TGTGCCAGCAGCTTCCTAGCGGGAGCGTCTTACAATGAGCAGTTCTTC
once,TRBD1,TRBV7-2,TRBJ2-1,CASSFPGQGVNEQFF,TGTGCCAGCAGCTTTCCGGGACAGGGGGTCAATGAGCAGTTCTTC
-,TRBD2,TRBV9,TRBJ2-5,CASSALAGVFETQYF,TGTGCCAGCAGCGCCCTAGCGGGAGTTTTCGAGACCCAGTACTTC
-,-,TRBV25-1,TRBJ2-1,CASSDPSGLVDEQFF,TGTGCCAGCAGCGATCCGTCCGGACTGGTCGATGAGCAGTTCTTC
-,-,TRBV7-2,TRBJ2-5,CASSLGAETQYF,TGTGCCAGCAGCTTAGGGGCAGAGACCCAGTACTTC
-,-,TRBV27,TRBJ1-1,CASSPKTVQGWTEAFF,TGTGCCAGCAGTCCGAAGACCGTACAGGGCTGGACTGAAGCTTTCTTT
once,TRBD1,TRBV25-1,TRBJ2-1,CASSEYGDRTYNEQFF,TGTGCCAGCAGTGAATATGGGGACAGAACCTACAATGAGCAGTTCTTC
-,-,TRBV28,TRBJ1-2,CASSTDRGYTF,TGTGCCAGCAGTACGGACAGAGGCTACACCTTC
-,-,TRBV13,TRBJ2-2,CASSLSITIGELFF,TGTGCCAGCAGCCTAAGTATAACTATCGGGGAGCTGTTTTTT
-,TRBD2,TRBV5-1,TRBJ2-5,CASSVVLAGGETQYF,TGCGCCAGCAGCGTGGTCCTAGCGGGAGGCGAGACCCAGTACTTC
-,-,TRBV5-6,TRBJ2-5,CASSRPTSFQETQYF,TGTGCCAGCAGCCGTCCTACTAGCTTCCAAGAGACCCAGTACTTC
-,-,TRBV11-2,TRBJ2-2,CASSFPTGNTGELFF,TGTGCCAGCAGCTTTCCGACAGGGAACACCGGGGAGCTGTTTTTT
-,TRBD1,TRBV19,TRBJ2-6,CASSSGTVKLGSGANVLTF,TGTGCCAGTAGTTCCGGGACAGTCAAACTGGGCTCTGGGGCCAACGTCCTGACTTTC
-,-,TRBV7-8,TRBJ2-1,CASSLLWSTVFSYNEQFF,TGTGCCAGCAGCTTATTATGGAGCACGGTTTTCTCCTACAATGAGCAGTTCTTC
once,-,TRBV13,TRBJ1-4,CASSTHRDITNEKLFF,TGTGCCAGCAGCACCCACAGGGATATAACTAATGAAAAACTGTTTTTT
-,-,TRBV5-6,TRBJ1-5,CASSQTPGRNQPQHF,TGTGCCAGCAGCCAGACCCCGGGGAGAAATCAGCCCCAGCATTTT
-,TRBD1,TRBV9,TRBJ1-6,CASSDRDRRLDRSPLHF,TGTGCCAGCAGCGACCGGGACAGGCGATTAGATCGGTCACCCCTCCACTTT
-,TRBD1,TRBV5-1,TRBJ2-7,CASSSLDRFHEQYF,TGCGCCAGCAGCTCCTTGGACAGGTTCCACGAGCAGTACTTC
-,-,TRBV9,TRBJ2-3,CASSVQGGADTQYF,TGTGCCAGCAGCGTACAAGGAGGGGCAGATACGCAGTATTTT
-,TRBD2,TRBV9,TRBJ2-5,CASSAGTSGFQETQYF,TGTGCCAGCAGCGCTGGGACTAGCGGTTTCCAAGAGACCCAGTACTTC
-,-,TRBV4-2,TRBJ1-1,CASSQDPLGGGINTEAFF,TGTGCCAGCAGCCAAGATCCCCTTGGGGGGGGGATTAACACTGAAGCTTTCTTT
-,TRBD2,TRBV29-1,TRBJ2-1,CSVGLAGGWEQFF,TGCAGCGTTGGACTAGCCGGAGGTTGGGAGCAGTTCTTC
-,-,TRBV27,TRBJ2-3,CASSFGDTQYF,TGTGCCAGCAGTTTCGGAGATACGCAGTATTTT